This TCR beta chain was found in a study of Tregs in tolerant kidney transplant recipients. Study-wide results and caveats: Tregs expanded with activated donor B cells seemed most donor-specific.

Trimming cost V 1 base and J 5 bases, with 14 bases left between them. CDR1 is MGHDK, CDR2 SYGVNS, per germline. This CDR3 spans 15 amino acids. Notes on this clone: Antigen unknown.

Some clones are missing from TCRdb's copy, which holds only in-frame ones; the method was immunoSEQ multiplex PCR. The table has about 56,000 clones, approximately 82% seen once; the top ten hold roughly 5.2%. The sequence derives from a human donor in good health. The rearrangement uses TRBV25-1 and TRBJ2-5; tentative D call: TRBD1 (6 bases). The sample was CD4+ T cells from blood. CDR3 sequence reads: CASSESEKGEETQYF. CDR3 bases: TGTGCCAGCAGTGAATCAGAGAAGGGGGAGGAGACCCAGTACTTC. The full variable domain, rest sourced from reference TRBV25-1 and TRBJ2-5, is EADIYQTPRYLVIGTGKKITLECSQTMGHDKMYWYQQDPGMELHLIHYSYGVNSTEKGDLSSESTVSRIRTEHFPLTLESARPSHTSQYLCASSESEKGEETQYFGPGTRLLVL.